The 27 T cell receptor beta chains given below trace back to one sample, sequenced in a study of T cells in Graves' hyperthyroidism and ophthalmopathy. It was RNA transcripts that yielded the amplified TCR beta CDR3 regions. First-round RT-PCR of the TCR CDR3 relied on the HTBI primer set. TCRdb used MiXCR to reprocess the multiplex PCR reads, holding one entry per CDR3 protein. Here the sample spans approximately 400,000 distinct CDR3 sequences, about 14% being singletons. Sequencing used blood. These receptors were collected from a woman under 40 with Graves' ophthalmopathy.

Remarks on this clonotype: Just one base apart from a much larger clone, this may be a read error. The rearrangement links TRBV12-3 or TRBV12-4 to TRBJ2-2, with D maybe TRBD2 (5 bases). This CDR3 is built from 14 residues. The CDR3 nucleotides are TGTGCCAGCAGGCGAGTTGGAGATTCCGGGGAGCAGTTTTTT. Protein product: CASRRVGDSGEQFF.

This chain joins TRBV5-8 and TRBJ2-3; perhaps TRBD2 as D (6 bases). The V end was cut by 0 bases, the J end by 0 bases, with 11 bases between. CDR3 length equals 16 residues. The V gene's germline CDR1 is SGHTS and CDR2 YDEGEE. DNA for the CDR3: TGTGCCAGCAGCTTGGGGGTAGCGGAAAGCACAGATACGCAGTATTTT. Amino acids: CASSLGVAESTDTQYF.

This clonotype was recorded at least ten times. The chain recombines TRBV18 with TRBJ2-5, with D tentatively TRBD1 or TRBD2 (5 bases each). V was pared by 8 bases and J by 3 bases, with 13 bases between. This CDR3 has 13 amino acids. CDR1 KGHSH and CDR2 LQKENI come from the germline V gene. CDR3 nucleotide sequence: TGTGCCAGCCGAGGGGTGTCCGAAGAGACCCAGTACTTC. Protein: CASRGVSEETQYF.

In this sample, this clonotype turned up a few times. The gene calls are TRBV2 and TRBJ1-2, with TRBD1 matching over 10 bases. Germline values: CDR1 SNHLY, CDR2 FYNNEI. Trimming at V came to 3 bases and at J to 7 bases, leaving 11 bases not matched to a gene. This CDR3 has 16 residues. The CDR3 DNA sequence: TGTGCCAGCAGTGAGAGGGGGGACAGGGGAAGGTTTGGCTACACCTTC. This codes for CASSERGDRGRFGYTF.

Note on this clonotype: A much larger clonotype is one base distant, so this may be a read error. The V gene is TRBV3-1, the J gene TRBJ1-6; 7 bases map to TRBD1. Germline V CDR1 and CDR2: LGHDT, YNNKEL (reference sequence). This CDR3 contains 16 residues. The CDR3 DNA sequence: TGTGTCAGCAGCCAAGATTCGGGACAGCCTAATTCACCCCTCCACTTT. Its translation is CVSSQDSGQPNSPLHF. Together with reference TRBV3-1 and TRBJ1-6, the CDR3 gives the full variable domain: DTAVSQTPKYLVTQMGNDKSIKCEQNLGHDTMYWYKQDSKKFLKIMFSYNNKELIINETVPNRFSPKSPDKAHLNLHINSLELGDSAVYFCVSSQDSGQPNSPLHFGNGTRLTVT.

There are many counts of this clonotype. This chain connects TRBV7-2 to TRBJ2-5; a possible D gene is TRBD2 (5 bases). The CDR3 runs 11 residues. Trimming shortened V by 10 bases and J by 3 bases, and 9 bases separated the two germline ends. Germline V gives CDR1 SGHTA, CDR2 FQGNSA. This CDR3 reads CATAEEETQYF. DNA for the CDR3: TGTGCCACCGCGGAGGAAGAGACCCAGTACTTC. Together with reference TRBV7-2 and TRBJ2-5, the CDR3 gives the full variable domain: GAGVSQSPSNKVTEKGKDVELRCDPISGHTALYWYRQSLGQGLEFLIYFQGNSAPDKSGLPSDRFSAERTGGSVSTLTIQRTQQEDSAVYLCATAEEETQYFGPGTRLLVL.

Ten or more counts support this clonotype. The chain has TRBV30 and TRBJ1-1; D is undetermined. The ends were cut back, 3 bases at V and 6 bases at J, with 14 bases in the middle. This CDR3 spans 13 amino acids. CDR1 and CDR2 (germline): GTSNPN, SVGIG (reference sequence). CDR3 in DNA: TGTGCCTGGAGCCACAATGCGCCTCCTGAAGCTTTCTTT. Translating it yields CAWSHNAPPEAFF.

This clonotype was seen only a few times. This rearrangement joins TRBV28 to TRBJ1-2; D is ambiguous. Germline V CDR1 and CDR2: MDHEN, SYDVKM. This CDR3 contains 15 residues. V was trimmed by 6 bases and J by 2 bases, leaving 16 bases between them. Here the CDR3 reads CASRAPGGLNYGYTF. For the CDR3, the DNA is TGTGCCAGCAGGGCCCCCGGAGGCCTAAACTATGGCTACACCTTC.

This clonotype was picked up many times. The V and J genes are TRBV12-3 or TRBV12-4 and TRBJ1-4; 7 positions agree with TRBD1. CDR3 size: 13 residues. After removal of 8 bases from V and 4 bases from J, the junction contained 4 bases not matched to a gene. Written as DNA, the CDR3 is TGTGCCAGCCAGGGACAGAATAATGAAAAACTGTTTTTT. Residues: CASQGQNNEKLFF.

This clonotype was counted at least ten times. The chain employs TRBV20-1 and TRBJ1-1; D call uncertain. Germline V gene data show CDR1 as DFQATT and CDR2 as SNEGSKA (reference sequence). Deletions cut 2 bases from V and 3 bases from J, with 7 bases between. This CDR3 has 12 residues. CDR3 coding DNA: TGCAGTGCTAGACAGGAGTACACTGAAGCTTTCTTT. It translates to CSARQEYTEAFF.

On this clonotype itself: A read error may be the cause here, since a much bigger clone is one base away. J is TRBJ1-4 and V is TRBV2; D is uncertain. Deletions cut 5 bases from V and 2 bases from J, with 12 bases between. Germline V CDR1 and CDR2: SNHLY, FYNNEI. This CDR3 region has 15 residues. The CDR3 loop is CASSTTRRTNEKLFF. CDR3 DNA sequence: TGTGCCAGCAGTACAACCAGGCGGACTAATGAAAAACTGTTTTTT.

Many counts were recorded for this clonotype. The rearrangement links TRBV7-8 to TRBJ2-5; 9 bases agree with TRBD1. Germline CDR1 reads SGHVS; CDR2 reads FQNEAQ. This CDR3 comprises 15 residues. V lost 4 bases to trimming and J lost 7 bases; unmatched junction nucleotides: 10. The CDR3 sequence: CASSSGTGSWWTQYF. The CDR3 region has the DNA TGTGCCAGCAGCTCCGGGACAGGGAGTTGGTGGACCCAGTACTTC.

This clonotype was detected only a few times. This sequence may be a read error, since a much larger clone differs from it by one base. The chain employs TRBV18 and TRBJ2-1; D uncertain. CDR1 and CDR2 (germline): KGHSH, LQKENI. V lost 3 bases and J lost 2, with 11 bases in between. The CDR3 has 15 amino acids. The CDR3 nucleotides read TGTGCCAGCTCACCTCAGGTTAGCCCCTACAATGAGCAGTTCTTC. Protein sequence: CASSPQVSPYNEQFF.

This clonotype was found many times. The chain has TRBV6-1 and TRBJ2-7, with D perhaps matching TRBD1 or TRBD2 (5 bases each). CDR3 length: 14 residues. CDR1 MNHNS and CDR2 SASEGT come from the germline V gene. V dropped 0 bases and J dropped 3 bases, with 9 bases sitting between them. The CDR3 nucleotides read TGTGCCAGCAGTGAAGCCAGGGCGGGCTACGAGCAGTACTTC. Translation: CASSEARAGYEQYF.

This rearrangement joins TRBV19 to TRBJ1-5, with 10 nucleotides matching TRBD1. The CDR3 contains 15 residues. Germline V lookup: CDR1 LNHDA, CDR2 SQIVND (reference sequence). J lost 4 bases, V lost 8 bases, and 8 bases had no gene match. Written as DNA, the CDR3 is TGTGCCAGTGGAGACAGGGGGCGGCGGAATCAGCCCCAGCATTTT. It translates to CASGDRGRRNQPQHF.

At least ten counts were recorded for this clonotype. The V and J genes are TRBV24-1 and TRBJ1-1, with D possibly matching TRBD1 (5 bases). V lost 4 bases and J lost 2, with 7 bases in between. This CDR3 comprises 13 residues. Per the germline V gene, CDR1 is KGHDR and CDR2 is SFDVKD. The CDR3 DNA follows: TGTGCCACCAGTGAGGGGCCCAACACTGAAGCTTTCTTT. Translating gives CATSEGPNTEAFF.

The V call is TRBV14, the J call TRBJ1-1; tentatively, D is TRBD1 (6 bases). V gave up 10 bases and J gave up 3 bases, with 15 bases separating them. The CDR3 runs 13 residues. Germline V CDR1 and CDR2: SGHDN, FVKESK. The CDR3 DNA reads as TGTGCCATCGGAGGGGGTACGGACACTGAAGCTTTCTTT. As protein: CAIGGGTDTEAFF.

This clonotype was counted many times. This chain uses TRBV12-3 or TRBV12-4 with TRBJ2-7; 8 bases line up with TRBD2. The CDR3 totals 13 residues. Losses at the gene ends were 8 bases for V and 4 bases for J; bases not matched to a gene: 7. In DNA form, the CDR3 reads TGTGCCAGCCTCCATAGCGGGGCGTACGAGCAGTACTTC. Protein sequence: CASLHSGAYEQYF.

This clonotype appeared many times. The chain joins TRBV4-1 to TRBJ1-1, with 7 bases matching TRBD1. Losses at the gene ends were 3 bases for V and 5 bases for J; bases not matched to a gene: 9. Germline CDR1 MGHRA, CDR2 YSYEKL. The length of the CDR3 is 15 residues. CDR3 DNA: TGCGCCAGCAGCCAGAGTTACAGGGGAGGTACTGAAGCTTTCTTT. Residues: CASSQSYRGGTEAFF.

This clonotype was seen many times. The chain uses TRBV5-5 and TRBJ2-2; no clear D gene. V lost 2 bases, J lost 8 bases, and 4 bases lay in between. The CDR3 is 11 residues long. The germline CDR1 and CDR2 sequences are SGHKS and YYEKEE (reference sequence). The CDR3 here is CASSFLGELFF. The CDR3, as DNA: TGTGCCAGCAGCTTCCTAGGGGAGCTGTTTTTT.

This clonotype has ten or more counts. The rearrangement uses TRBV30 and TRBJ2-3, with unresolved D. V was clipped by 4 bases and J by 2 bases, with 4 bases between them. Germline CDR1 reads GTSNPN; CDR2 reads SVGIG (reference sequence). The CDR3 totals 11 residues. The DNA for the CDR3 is TGTGCCTGGACAAACACAGATACGCAGTATTTT. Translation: CAWTNTDTQYF. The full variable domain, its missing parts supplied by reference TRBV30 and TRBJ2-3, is SQTIHQWPATLVQPVGSPLSLECTVEGTSNPNLYWYRQAAGRGLQLLFYSVGIGQISSEVPQNLSASRPQDRQFILSSKKLLLSDSGFYLCAWTNTDTQYFGPGTRLTVL.

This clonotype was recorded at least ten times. This CDR3 is CASTTDRGGYGYTF. In DNA, the CDR3 is TGTGCCAGCACCACCGACAGGGGAGGCTATGGCTACACCTTC. V gene TRBV28 combines with J gene TRBJ1-2, with TRBD1 matching 8 bases. Germline V CDR1 and CDR2: MDHEN, SYDVKM. The CDR3 is 14 residues long. V lost 7 bases to trimming and J lost 4 bases; unmatched junction nucleotides: 8.

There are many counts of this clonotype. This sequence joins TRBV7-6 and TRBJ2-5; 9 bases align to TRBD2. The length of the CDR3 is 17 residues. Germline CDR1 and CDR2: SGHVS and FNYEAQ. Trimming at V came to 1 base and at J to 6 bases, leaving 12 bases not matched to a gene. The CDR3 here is CASSLDIPSGGKKTQYF. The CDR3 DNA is TGTGCCAGCAGCTTAGATATCCCGAGCGGGGGGAAAAAGACCCAGTACTTC.

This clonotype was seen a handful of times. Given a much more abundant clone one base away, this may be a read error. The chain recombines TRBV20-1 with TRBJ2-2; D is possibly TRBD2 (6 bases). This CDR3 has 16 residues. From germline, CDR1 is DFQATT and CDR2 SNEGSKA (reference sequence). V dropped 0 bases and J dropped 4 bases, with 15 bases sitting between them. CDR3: CSARDGTSPITGELFF. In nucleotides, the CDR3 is TGCAGTGCTAGAGATGGGACTTCCCCGATCACCGGGGAGCTGTTTTTT.

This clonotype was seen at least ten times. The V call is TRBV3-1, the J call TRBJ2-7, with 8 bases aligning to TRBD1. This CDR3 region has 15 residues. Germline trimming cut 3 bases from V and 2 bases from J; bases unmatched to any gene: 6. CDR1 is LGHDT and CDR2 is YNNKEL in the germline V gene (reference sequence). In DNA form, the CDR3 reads TGTGCCAGCAGCCACCATGACAGGGGTCCCTACGAGCAGTACTTC. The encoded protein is CASSHHDRGPYEQYF.

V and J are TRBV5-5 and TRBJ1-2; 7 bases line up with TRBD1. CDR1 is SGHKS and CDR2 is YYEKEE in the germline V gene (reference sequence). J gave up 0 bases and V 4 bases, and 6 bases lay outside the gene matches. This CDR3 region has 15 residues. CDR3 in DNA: TGTGCCAGCAGCGAAGACAGGGCCGCTAACTATGGCTACACCTTC. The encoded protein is CASSEDRAANYGYTF.

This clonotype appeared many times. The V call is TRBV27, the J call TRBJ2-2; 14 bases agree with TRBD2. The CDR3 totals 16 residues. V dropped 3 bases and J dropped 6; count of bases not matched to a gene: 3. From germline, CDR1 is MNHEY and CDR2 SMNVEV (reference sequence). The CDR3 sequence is CASSFLTSGGAGELFF. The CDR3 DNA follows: TGTGCCAGCAGTTTCTTGACTAGCGGGGGGGCCGGGGAGCTGTTTTTT.